This T cell receptor beta chain derives from a study of T cells in tuberculosis. Using immunoSEQ multiplex PCR, the repertoire was profiled, and TCRdb retains in-frame clones only, with some absent. The sample contains 60,000 or so clones, around 86% of which appear only once. Cells were sorted from thawed PBMC rested overnight and stained with GMM-loaded CD1B tetramer, viability dye and anti-CD3. C32 glucose monomycolate from Rhodococcus equi was loaded onto the CD1B tetramers. CDR1 and CDR2 (germline): GTSNPN, SVGIG (reference sequence). Trimming pared 0 bases from V and 5 bases from J, leaving 10 bases between. This CDR3 contains 13 residues.

The sample was CD1b-GMM tetramer-negative cells sorted from PBMCs. The chain combines TRBV30 with TRBJ1-1; D is possibly TRBD1 (5 bases). This clonotype was sampled from an adult woman with latent tuberculosis. The CDR3 nucleotides are TGTGCCTGGAGTGTACGGGGGGGGACTGAAGCTTTCTTT. Translation: CAWSVRGGTEAFF.